This T cell receptor beta chain was captured in a study of naive and memory T cell subsets. An equimolar mix of two oligonucleotides served as the beta constant-region primer for TRBC1 and TRBC2. Nested alpha and beta constant-region primers with the SP2 primer drove four PCR rounds on ligated cDNA. A 12-nucleotide UMI and the SP2 primer were added to the cDNA 3' end by oligonucleotide ligation. TCRdb re-called the UMI-ligation and nested PCR reads with MiXCR, one entry per CDR3 protein. The sample contains approximately 150,000 distinct CDR3 sequences, approximately 20% of which appear only once. There are a few counts of this clonotype. Its matching antigen is unknown. Study-wide results and limits: A few larger clonotypes appeared in naive repertoires, especially CD8, possibly memory cells re-expressing CD45RA. In CD4 and CD8 cells, diversity dropped from naive through EMRA.

The sample taken for sequencing was naive CD8+ T cells from blood. This clonotype originated in a human donor in good health.

CDR3 in amino acids: CASSYDYRDNTEAFF. CDR3 sequence (DNA): TGTGCCAGCAGTTACGATTACAGGGACAACACTGAAGCTTTCTTT. The V gene is TRBV6-6, the J gene TRBJ1-1; the D gene is possibly TRBD1 (6 bases). CDR3 length: 15 amino acids. Germline V CDR1 and CDR2: MNHNY, SVGAGI (reference sequence). V lost 2 bases and J 2 bases, leaving 12 bases between the germline ends.